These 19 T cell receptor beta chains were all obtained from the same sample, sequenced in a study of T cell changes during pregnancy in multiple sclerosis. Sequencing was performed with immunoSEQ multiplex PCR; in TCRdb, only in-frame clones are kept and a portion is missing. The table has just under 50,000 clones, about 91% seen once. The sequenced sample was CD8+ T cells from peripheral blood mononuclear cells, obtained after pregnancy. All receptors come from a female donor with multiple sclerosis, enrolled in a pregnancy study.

CDR3 amino acids: CASSIGEGETQYF. In DNA, the CDR3 is TGTGCCAGTAGTATAGGAGAGGGAGAGACCCAGTACTTC. This chain links TRBV19 with TRBJ2-5, with TRBD2 as a possible D gene (5 bases). Trimming took 1 base from V and 4 from J, leaving 7 bases between them. The germline V gene has CDR1 LNHDA and CDR2 SQIVND (reference sequence). This CDR3 contains 13 residues.

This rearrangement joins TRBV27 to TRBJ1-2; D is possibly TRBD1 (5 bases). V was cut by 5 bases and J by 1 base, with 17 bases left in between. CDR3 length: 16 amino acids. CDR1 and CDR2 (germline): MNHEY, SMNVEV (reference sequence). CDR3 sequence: CASSPPPGGSNYGYTF. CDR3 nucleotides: TGTGCCAGCAGTCCACCCCCTGGGGGGAGTAACTATGGCTACACCTTC.

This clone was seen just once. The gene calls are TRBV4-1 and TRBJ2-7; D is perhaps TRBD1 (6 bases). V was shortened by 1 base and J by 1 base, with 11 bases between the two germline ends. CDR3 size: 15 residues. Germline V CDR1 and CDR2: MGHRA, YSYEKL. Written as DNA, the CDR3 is TGCGCCAGCAGCCAAGTGGACAGCGAGTCCTACGAGCAGTACTTC. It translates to CASSQVDSESYEQYF.

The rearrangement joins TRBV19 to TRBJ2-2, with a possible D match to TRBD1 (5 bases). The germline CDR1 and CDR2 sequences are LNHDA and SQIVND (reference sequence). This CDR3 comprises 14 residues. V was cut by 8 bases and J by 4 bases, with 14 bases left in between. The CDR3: CASRWGRTTGELFF. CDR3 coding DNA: TGTGCCAGTCGATGGGGCAGGACCACCGGGGAGCTGTTTTTT.

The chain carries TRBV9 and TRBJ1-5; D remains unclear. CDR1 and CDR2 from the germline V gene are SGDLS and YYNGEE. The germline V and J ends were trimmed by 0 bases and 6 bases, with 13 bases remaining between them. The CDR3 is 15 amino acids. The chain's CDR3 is CASSVGEGTGQPQHF. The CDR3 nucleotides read TGTGCCAGCAGCGTAGGAGAGGGAACGGGTCAGCCCCAGCATTTT.

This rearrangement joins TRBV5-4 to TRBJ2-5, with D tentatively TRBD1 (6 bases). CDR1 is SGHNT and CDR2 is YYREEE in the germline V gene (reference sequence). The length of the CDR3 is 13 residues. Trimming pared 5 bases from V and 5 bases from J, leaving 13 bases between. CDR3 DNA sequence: TGTGCCAGCAGTGAACAGGGACGGGAGACCCAGTACTTC. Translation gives CASSEQGRETQYF.

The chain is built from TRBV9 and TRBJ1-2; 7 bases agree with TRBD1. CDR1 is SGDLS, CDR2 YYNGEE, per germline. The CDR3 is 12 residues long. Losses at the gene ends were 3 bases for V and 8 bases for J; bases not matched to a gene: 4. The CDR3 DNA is TGTGCCAGCAGCGCGGACAGGATCGGCTACACCTTC. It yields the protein CASSADRIGYTF.

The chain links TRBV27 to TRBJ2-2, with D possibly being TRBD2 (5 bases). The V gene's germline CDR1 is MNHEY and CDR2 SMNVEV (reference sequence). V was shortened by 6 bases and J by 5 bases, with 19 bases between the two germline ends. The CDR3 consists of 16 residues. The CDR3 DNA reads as TGTGCCAGCAGCGGGCGGCTAGCAAGGTCTACCGGGGAGCTGTTTTTT. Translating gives CASSGRLARSTGELFF.

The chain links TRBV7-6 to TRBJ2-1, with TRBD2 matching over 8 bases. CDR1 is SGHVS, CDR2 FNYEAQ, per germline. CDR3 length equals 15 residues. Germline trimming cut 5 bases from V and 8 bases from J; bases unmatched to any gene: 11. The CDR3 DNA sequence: TGTGCCAGCAGCCCGGGAGCGGGGGCCCCGGATGAGCAGTTCTTC. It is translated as CASSPGAGAPDEQFF.

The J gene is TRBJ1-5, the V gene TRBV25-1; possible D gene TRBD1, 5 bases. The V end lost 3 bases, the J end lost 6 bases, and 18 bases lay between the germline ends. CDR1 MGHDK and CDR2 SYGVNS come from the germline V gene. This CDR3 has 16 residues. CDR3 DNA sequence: TGTGCCAGCAGTGATATGGACAACTCTCAAGGTCAGCCCCAGCATTTT. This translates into CASSDMDNSQGQPQHF.

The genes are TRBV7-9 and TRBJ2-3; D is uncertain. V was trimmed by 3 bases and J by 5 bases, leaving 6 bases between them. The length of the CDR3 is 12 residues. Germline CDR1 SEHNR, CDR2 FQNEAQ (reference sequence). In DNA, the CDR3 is TGTGCCAGCAGCTTGGAGCTAGATACGCAGTATTTT. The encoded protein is CASSLELDTQYF.

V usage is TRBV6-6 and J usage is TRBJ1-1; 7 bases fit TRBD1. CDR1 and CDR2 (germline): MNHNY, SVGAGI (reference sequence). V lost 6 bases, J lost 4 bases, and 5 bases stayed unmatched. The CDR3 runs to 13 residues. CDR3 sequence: CASRVQGTTEAFF. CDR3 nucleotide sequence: TGTGCCAGCAGGGTACAGGGGACCACTGAAGCTTTCTTT.

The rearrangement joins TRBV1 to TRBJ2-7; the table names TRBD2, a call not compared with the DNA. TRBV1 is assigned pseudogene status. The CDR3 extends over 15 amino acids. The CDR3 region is CTSRIAAIKSYEQYF. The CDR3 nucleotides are TGCACCAGCAGAATAGCGGCCATCAAATCCTACGAGCAGTACTTC.

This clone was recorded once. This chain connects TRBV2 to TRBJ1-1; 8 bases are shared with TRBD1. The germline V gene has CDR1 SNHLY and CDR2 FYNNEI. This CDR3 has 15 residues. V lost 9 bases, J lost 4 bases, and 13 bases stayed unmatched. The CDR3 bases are TGTGCCAGTCCGGGACAGGCGGGTTTTGGCACTGAAGCTTTCTTT. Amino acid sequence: CASPGQAGFGTEAFF.

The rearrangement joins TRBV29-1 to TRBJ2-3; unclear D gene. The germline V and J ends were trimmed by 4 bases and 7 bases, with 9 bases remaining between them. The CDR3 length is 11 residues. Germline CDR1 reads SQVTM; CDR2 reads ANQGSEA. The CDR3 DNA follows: TGCAGCGTTGTCTCGGAGAATACGCAGTATTTT. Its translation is CSVVSENTQYF.

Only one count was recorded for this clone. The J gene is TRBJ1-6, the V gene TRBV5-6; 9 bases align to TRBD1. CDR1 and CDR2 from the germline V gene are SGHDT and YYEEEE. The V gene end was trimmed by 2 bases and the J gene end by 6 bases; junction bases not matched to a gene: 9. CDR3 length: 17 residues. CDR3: CASSFPTLTGGNSPLHF. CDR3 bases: TGTGCCAGCAGCTTCCCTACCTTGACAGGGGGTAATTCACCCCTCCACTTT.

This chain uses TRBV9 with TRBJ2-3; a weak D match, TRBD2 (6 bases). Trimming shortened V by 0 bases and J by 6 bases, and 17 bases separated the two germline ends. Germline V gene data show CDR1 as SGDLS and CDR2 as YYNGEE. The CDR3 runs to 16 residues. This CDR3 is CASSVVGGGEWDTQYF. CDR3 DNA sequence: TGTGCCAGCAGCGTAGTGGGGGGTGGAGAGTGGGATACGCAGTATTTT. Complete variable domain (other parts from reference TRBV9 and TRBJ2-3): DSGVTQTPKHLITATGQRVTLRCSPRSGDLSVYWYQQSLDQGLQFLIQYYNGEERAKGNILERFSAQQFPDLHSELNLSSLELGDSALYFCASSVVGGGEWDTQYFGPGTRLTVL.

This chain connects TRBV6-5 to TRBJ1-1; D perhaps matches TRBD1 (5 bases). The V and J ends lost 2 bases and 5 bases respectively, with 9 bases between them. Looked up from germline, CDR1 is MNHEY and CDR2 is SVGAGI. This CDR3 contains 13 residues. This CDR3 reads CASSYAGGTEAFF. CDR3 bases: TGTGCCAGCAGTTACGCGGGGGGGACTGAAGCTTTCTTT.

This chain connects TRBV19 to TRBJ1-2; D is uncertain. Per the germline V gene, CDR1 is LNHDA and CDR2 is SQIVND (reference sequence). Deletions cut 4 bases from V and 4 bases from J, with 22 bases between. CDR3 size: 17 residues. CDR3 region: CASSKQLGEEEFYGYTF. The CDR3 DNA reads TGTGCCAGTAGTAAACAACTGGGTGAGGAGGAGTTCTATGGCTACACCTTC.